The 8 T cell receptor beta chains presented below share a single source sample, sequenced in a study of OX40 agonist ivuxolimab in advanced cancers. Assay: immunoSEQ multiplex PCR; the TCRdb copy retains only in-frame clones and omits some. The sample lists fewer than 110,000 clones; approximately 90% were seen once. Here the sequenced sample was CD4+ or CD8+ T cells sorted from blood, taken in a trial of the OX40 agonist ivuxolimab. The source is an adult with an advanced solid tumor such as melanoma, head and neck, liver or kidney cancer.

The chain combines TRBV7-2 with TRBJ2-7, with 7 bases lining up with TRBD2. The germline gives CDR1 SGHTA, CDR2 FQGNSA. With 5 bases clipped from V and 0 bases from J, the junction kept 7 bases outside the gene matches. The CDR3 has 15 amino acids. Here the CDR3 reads CASSLTGTTSYEQYF. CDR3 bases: TGTGCCAGCAGCCTAACCGGGACTACCTCCTACGAGCAGTACTTC.

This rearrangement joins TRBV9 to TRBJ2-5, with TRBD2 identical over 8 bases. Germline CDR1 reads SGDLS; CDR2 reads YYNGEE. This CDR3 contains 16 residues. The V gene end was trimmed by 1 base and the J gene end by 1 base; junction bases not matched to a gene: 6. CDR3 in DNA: TGTGCCAGCAGCGTATCAGCTAGCGGGCTCCAAGAGACCCAGTACTTC. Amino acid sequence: CASSVSASGLQETQYF.

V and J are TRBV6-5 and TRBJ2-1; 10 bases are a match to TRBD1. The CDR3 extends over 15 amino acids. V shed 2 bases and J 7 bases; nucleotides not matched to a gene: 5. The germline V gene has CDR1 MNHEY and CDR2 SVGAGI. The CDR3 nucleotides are TGTGCCAGCAGTTACCCGGGACAGGGGTCGAATGAGCAGTTCTTC. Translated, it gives CASSYPGQGSNEQFF.

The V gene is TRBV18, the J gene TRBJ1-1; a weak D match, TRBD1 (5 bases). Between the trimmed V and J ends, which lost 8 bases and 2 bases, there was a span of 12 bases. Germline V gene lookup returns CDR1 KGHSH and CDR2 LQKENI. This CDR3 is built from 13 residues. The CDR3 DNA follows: TGTGCCAGCGCCGGGGGGGGAAACACTGAAGCTTTCTTT. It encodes CASAGGGNTEAFF.

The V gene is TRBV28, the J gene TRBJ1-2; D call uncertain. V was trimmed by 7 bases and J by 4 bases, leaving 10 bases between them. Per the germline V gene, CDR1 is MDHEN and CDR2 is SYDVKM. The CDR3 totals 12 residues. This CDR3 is CASKEGIYGYTF. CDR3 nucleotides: TGTGCCAGCAAAGAGGGAATCTATGGCTACACCTTC.

The CDR3 DNA is TGTGCCAGCAGCTTAGCGGGAGTAAGTTACGAGCAGTACTTC. Amino acid sequence: CASSLAGVSYEQYF. This chain connects TRBV5-4 to TRBJ2-7; 8 nucleotides align to TRBD2. Germline V lookup: CDR1 SGHNT, CDR2 YYREEE (reference sequence). Losses at the gene ends were 2 bases for V and 4 bases for J; bases not matched to a gene: 5. The CDR3 runs 14 residues.

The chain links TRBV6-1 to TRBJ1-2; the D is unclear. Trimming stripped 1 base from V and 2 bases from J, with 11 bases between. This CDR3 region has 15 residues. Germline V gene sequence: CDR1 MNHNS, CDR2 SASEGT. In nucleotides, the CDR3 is TGTGCCAGCAGTGAAGGGTCAAATCAGAACTATGGCTACACCTTC. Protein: CASSEGSNQNYGYTF.

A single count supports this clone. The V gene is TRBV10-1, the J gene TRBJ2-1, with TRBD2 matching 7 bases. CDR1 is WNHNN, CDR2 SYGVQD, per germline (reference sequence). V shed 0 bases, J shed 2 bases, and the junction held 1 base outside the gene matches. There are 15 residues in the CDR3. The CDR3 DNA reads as TGCGCCAGCAGTGAGTCGGGGGGGACCTACAATGAGCAGTTCTTC. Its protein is CASSESGGTYNEQFF.